Each of the 28 T cell receptor beta chains below was sequenced from the same sample in a study of blood T cell repertoires in COVID-19. Sequencing used immunoSEQ multiplex PCR; TCRdb keeps in-frame clones, though not all of them. The repertoire holds some 250,000 clones, with roughly 86% as singletons. The sequenced sample was peripheral blood. Receptors originate from a human donor in a cohort sampled during active COVID-19.

The V and J genes are TRBV2 and TRBJ1-5, with D maybe TRBD1 (6 bases). The CDR3 extends over 14 amino acids. V was pared by 8 bases and J by 6 bases, with 17 bases between. The germline gives CDR1 SNHLY, CDR2 FYNNEI. The CDR3 sequence: CASAHGGGGQPQHF. DNA of the CDR3: TGTGCCAGCGCCCATGGGGGGGGCGGTCAGCCCCAGCATTTT.

This chain uses TRBV11-2 with TRBJ1-2; D might be TRBD1 (5 bases). Per germline, CDR1 SGHAT and CDR2 FQNNGV. Trimming shortened V by 5 bases and J by 0 bases, and 10 bases separated the two germline ends. CDR3 length: 14 amino acids. The CDR3 sequence: CASSRTTANYGYTF. The DNA for the CDR3 is TGTGCCAGCAGCCGAACGACAGCTAACTATGGCTACACCTTC. Full variable domain (missing parts from reference TRBV11-2 and TRBJ1-2): EAGVAQSPRYKIIEKRQSVAFWCNPISGHATLYWYQQILGQGPKLLIQFQNNGVVDDSQLPKDRFSAERLKGVDSTLKIQPAKLEDSAVYLCASSRTTANYGYTFGSGTRLTVV.

The chain combines TRBV4-3 with TRBJ2-7; 7 bases are a match to TRBD1. The length of the CDR3 is 13 residues. Looked up from germline, CDR1 is LGHNA and CDR2 is YSLEER. The V gene end was trimmed by 4 bases and the J gene end by 6 bases; junction bases not matched to a gene: 6. The CDR3 coding sequence is TGCGCCAGCAGCCCAAACACAGGGGTCGAGCAGTACTTC. It specifies CASSPNTGVEQYF.

The V gene is TRBV10-3, the J gene TRBJ2-1; the match to TRBD1 covers 7 bases. Per the germline V gene, CDR1 is ENHRY and CDR2 is SYGVKD. Trimming cost V 5 bases and J 0 bases; bases outside gene matches: 16. The CDR3 contains 19 residues. CDR3 residues: CAISSMSSTGPPSYNEQFF. The DNA for the CDR3 is TGTGCCATCAGTTCCATGTCTTCGACAGGGCCCCCCTCCTACAATGAGCAGTTCTTC.

V is TRBV27 and J is TRBJ2-7, with 8 bases identical to TRBD1. The CDR3 consists of 15 residues. Germline V gene sequence: CDR1 MNHEY, CDR2 SMNVEV (reference sequence). Germline trimming cut 8 bases from V and 2 bases from J; bases unmatched to any gene: 11. CDR3 protein: CASRAGTGRPYEQYF. In DNA, the CDR3 is TGTGCCAGCCGCGCGGGGACAGGTAGGCCCTACGAGCAGTACTTC.

The chain carries TRBV6-5 and TRBJ1-1; 7 bases map to TRBD1. After removal of 7 bases from V and 4 bases from J, the junction contained 6 bases not matched to a gene. The CDR3 extends over 13 amino acids. Germline V gene lookup returns CDR1 MNHEY and CDR2 SVGAGI. The CDR3 here is CASKTGLFTEAFF. CDR3 DNA sequence: TGTGCCAGCAAGACAGGGCTGTTCACTGAAGCTTTCTTT.

In DNA form, the CDR3 reads TGCGCCAGCAGTGGCTTTAAGGCAGGGGGCCGGTACGAGCAGTACTTC. It codes for CASSGFKAGGRYEQYF. The chain uses TRBV10-1 and TRBJ2-7; 8 bases match TRBD1. Germline lookup yields CDR1 WNHNN and CDR2 SYGVQD (reference sequence). This CDR3 spans 16 amino acids. With 4 bases clipped from V and 4 bases from J, the junction kept 12 bases outside the gene matches.

The chain combines TRBV28 with TRBJ1-2, with 9 positions matching TRBD1. The germline CDR1 and CDR2 sequences are MDHEN and SYDVKM. The CDR3 length is 18 residues. J was trimmed by 1 base and V by 5 bases; bases with no gene match: 14. CDR3: CASSPPQFRQGGNYGYTF. The CDR3 nucleotides are TGTGCCAGCAGTCCCCCGCAGTTCCGACAGGGGGGTAACTATGGCTACACCTTC.

On this clone: Additional DNA sequences in this sample encode the identical CDR3. This sequence joins TRBV12-3 or TRBV12-4 and TRBJ2-7; 9 nucleotides match TRBD1. The trim removed 6 bases at V and 0 bases at J, leaving 0 bases unmatched. The CDR3 extends over 13 amino acids. The CDR3 sequence is CASRQGASYEQYF. CDR3 nucleotide sequence: TGTGCCAGCAGACAGGGGGCCTCCTACGAGCAGTACTTC.

The J gene is TRBJ1-1, the V gene TRBV7-2, with D unclear. The CDR3 spans 16 residues. Germline V gene data show CDR1 as SGHTA and CDR2 as FQGNSA. The V gene lost 5 bases and the J gene lost 1 base, with 17 bases spanning the gap. The CDR3 is CASSQASRLSNTEAFF. For the CDR3, the DNA is TGTGCCAGCAGCCAAGCGAGCAGACTGTCGAACACTGAAGCTTTCTTT.

The chain joins TRBV5-4 to TRBJ2-7, with TRBD1 identical over 9 bases. The CDR3 extends over 13 amino acids. The V gene end was trimmed by 4 bases and the J gene end by 5 bases; junction bases not matched to a gene: 4. Germline V gene sequence: CDR1 SGHNT, CDR2 YYREEE (reference sequence). The CDR3 here is CASSPGQGNEQYF. Here the CDR3 DNA reads TGTGCCAGCAGCCCGGGACAGGGTAACGAGCAGTACTTC.

The DNA of the CDR3 is TGCGCCAGCAGGACGGGAAGCAATCAGCCCCAGCATTTT. It is translated as CASRTGSNQPQHF. The chain has TRBV5-1 and TRBJ1-5, with no clear D. Germline-derived CDR1 and CDR2 are SGHRS and YFSETQ. V dropped 5 bases and J dropped 1 base, with 7 bases sitting between them. The length of the CDR3 is 13 residues.

This clone has only one observation. The chain has TRBV7-3 and TRBJ1-1, with D possibly TRBD1 on 5 matching bases. From germline, CDR1 is SGHTA and CDR2 FQGTGA. CDR3 length: 15 residues. Deletions cut 3 bases from V and 1 base from J, with 12 bases between. The CDR3 DNA follows: TGTGCCAGCAGCTTTGGTGGGGACTCGAACACTGAAGCTTTCTTT. Its protein is CASSFGGDSNTEAFF.

This clone was found once. J is TRBJ2-1 and V is TRBV4-3; TRBD2 matches 11 bases. The CDR3 length is 15 residues. Germline V lookup: CDR1 LGHNA, CDR2 YSLEER. Trimming removed 4 bases from V and 7 bases from J; junction bases left unmatched: 6. The CDR3 DNA reads TGCGCCAGCAGCCCGGGACTAGCGGTCCTTAATGAGCAGTTCTTC. Amino acids: CASSPGLAVLNEQFF.

V is TRBV7-2 and J is TRBJ2-1; D not resolved. Germline-derived CDR1 and CDR2 are SGHTA and FQGNSA. Trimming stripped 5 bases from V and 8 bases from J, with 13 bases between. The CDR3 totals 13 residues. The CDR3 DNA is TGTGCCAGCAGCCCCCCCGGTATCCATGAGCAGTTCTTC. It yields the protein CASSPPGIHEQFF.

This chain links TRBV30 with TRBJ1-6; the D is unclear. The V end lost 3 bases, the J end lost 4 bases, and 4 bases lay between the germline ends. The CDR3 totals 12 residues. CDR1 GTSNPN and CDR2 SVGIG come from the germline V gene (reference sequence). This CDR3 reads CAWRQYNSPLHF. The CDR3, as DNA: TGTGCCTGGAGACAGTATAATTCACCCCTCCACTTT.

J is TRBJ2-3 and V is TRBV5-1; TRBD1 is a possible D gene (5 bases). The ends were cut back, 0 bases at V and 5 bases at J, with 13 bases in the middle. There are 15 residues in the CDR3. The germline V gene encodes CDR1 SGHRS and CDR2 YFSETQ. CDR3 nucleotide sequence: TGCGCCAGCAGCTTGGAGGCAGGGATAGGAGATACGCAGTATTTT. This codes for CASSLEAGIGDTQYF.

The rearrangement uses TRBV30 and TRBJ2-7; TRBD2 agrees at 12 bases. CDR3 length: 17 residues. The V gene's germline CDR1 is GTSNPN and CDR2 SVGIG (reference sequence). Trimming cost V 4 bases and J 4 bases; bases outside gene matches: 14. The CDR3 reads CAWMEGFGLAGPYEQYF. In DNA, the CDR3 is TGTGCCTGGATGGAAGGTTTTGGACTAGCGGGACCGTACGAGCAGTACTTC.

The gene calls are TRBV27 and TRBJ1-2, with 7 bases matching TRBD1. The CDR3 length is 14 residues. The germline V gene has CDR1 MNHEY and CDR2 SMNVEV (reference sequence). V gave up 6 bases and J gave up 8 bases; unmatched junction bases: 12. The CDR3 DNA sequence: TGTGCCAGCAGGAGAACAGGGGAGGTGAGAGGCTACACCTTC. Protein product: CASRRTGEVRGYTF.

The rearrangement uses TRBV11-3 and TRBJ2-3, with a possible D match to TRBD2 (6 bases). The CDR3 has 14 residues. CDR1 is SGHNT, CDR2 YENEEA, per germline. Deletions cut 1 base from V and 2 bases from J, with 7 bases between. The CDR3 sequence: CASSLGGDTDTQYF. The CDR3 nucleotides are TGTGCCAGCAGCTTAGGGGGGGACACAGATACGCAGTATTTT.

This chain joins TRBV21-1 and TRBJ2-3; the D call of TRBD1 is as the table states it, not checked on the DNA. TRBV21-1 is labeled a pseudogene. This CDR3 is built from 14 residues. This CDR3 is CASSKGTDTDTQYF. As DNA, the CDR3 is TGTGCCAGCAGCAAAGGGACAGACACAGATACGCAGTATTTT.

The chain links TRBV5-6 to TRBJ2-5; D is ambiguous. The CDR3 sequence is 12 residues long. Germline values: CDR1 SGHDT, CDR2 YYEEEE. Trimming took 3 bases from V and 1 from J, leaving 4 bases between them. CDR3 amino acids: CASSWSQETQYF. For the CDR3, the DNA is TGTGCCAGCAGCTGGAGCCAAGAGACCCAGTACTTC.

The V and J genes are TRBV9 and TRBJ2-1; unclear D gene. This CDR3 spans 13 amino acids. In germline, CDR1 is SGDLS, CDR2 YYNGEE. Trimming removed 3 bases at V and 8 bases at J, with 12 bases between. Written as DNA, the CDR3 is TGTGCCAGCAGCGCCCACTTCCGGGATGAGCAGTTCTTC. This translates into CASSAHFRDEQFF.

The chain carries TRBV5-1 and TRBJ1-2; TRBD1 is a possible D gene (6 bases). The V gene lost 4 bases and the J gene lost 2 bases, with 12 bases spanning the gap. Germline values: CDR1 SGHRS, CDR2 YFSETQ. The CDR3 consists of 14 residues. The chain's CDR3 is CASSLDRTNYGYTF. CDR3 sequence (DNA): TGCGCCAGCAGCCTAGACAGGACCAACTATGGCTACACCTTC.

This chain links TRBV19 with TRBJ2-3, with D perhaps TRBD1 (5 bases). The germline V and J ends were trimmed by 4 bases and 5 bases, with 7 bases remaining between them. CDR3 length: 12 amino acids. Germline CDR1 is LNHDA and CDR2 is SQIVND (reference sequence). In DNA form, the CDR3 reads TGTGCCAGTAGTACCCAGGGAGATACGCAGTATTTT. It specifies CASSTQGDTQYF.

This chain joins TRBV6-5 and TRBJ1-4, with D perhaps matching TRBD1 (5 bases). Germline V gene sequence: CDR1 MNHEY, CDR2 SVGAGI. The ends were cut back, 6 bases at V and 5 bases at J, with 16 bases in the middle. This CDR3 is built from 15 residues. CDR3 DNA: TGTGCCAGCAGAGACATTGGGCGGGGGAATGAAAAACTGTTTTTT. This codes for CASRDIGRGNEKLFF.

The chain carries TRBV30 and TRBJ1-2; maybe TRBD1 (6 bases). Germline V gene data show CDR1 as GTSNPN and CDR2 as SVGIG (reference sequence). Trimming took 1 base from V and 0 from J, leaving 18 bases between them. The CDR3 covers 17 residues. The CDR3, as DNA: TGTGCCTGGAGTGGGGGGCAGGGTCTCTTAGCTAACTATGGCTACACCTTC. Residues: CAWSGGQGLLANYGYTF.

The chain employs TRBV3-1 (or the pseudogene TRBV3-2) and TRBJ2-7; no definite D call. The CDR3 length is 13 residues. In germline, CDR1 is LGHDT, CDR2 YNNKEL (reference sequence). V shed 1 base and J shed 4 bases, with 8 bases lying between them. CDR3 bases: TGTGCCAGCAGCCAAGCCCAGTGTTACGAGCAGTACTTC. It is translated as CASSQAQCYEQYF.